One sample yielded the 19 T cell receptor beta chains listed below, sequenced in a study of tissue T cells after allogeneic stem cell transplantation. Using immunoSEQ multiplex PCR, the repertoire was profiled, and TCRdb retains in-frame clones only, with some absent. The table includes 3,500 to 4,500 clones, around half detected once. Described time point: mouse harvest day 14 after allogeneic transplant. Mouse grafts combined 10^7 T-cell-depleted bone marrow cells with 10^6 splenic CD5+ T cells. The sequenced material came from lymph node tissue. The receptors were sampled from a female BALB/c mouse given C57BL/6 T cells with graft-versus-host disease after an allogeneic hematopoietic cell transplant.

This clone is medium-sized within its sample. Each gene name is a mouse one. The read terminates 1 residue before the CDR3 end, so the remaining end is supplied by the germline J gene. This rearrangement joins TRBV26 to TRBJ2-7; no definite D call. Germline V gene data show CDR1 as KGHPV and CDR2 as FQNQEV (reference sequence). CDR3 length: 14 amino acids. Deletions cut 2 bases from V and 1 base from J, with 9 bases between. The covered CDR3 bases are TGTGCCAGCAGTCTGAAAGGGAGATCCTATGAACAGTAC. Its protein product is CASSLKGRSYEQY. The CDR3 as a whole reads CASSLKGRSYEQYF.

As to this clone: Gene names and germline match the mouse. Coverage ceases 1 residue before the CDR3 finishes, and the germline J gene fills in the end. V usage is TRBV15 and J usage is TRBJ2-3; 12 positions agree with TRBD2. V was pared by 5 bases and J by 1 base, with 7 bases of the junction left unmatched. CDR1 and CDR2 from the germline V gene are SGHND and FRSKSL. The CDR3 has 17 amino acids. The covered CDR3 bases are TGTGCCAGCAGTCCCGACTGGGGGGGCGCCGGTGCAGAAACGCTGTAT. This gives the protein CASSPDWGGAGAETLY. The whole CDR3 reads CASSPDWGGAGAETLYF.

As regards this clone: Gene names are mouse gene names. CDR3 amino acids: CASSLQGRAEQFF. The covered CDR3 bases are TGTGCCAGCAGTCTACAGGGGAGAGCTGAGCAGTTC. The V gene is TRBV26, the J gene TRBJ2-1; 7 nucleotides match TRBD1. The read ends 1 residue early relative to the CDR3; the germline J gene fills the gap. CDR1 is KGHPV, CDR2 FQNQEV, per germline (reference sequence). The length of the CDR3 is 13 residues. Losses at the gene ends were 3 bases for V and 7 bases for J; bases not matched to a gene: 3. The complete variable domain, with remaining parts taken from reference TRBV26 and TRBJ2-1, reads NSKVIQTPRYLVKGQGQKAKMRCIPEKGHPVVFWYQQNKNNEFKFLINFQNQEVLQQIDMTEKRFSAECPSNSPCSLEIQSSEAGDSALYLCASSLQGRAEQFFGPGTRLTVL.

Concerning this clone itself: Here the gene names and germline are mouse. The CDR3 is cut off 1 residue early in the read; its end comes from the germline J gene. The chain combines TRBV5 with TRBJ2-3; weak D call: TRBD2 (6 bases). CDR1 and CDR2 (germline): LGHNA, YNLKQL (reference sequence). CDR3 size: 15 residues. V lost 6 bases to trimming and J lost 0 bases, with 13 bases between them. The CDR3 sequence is CASSPRLVSAETLYF. The CDR3 DNA, read in part, is TGTGCCAGCAGTCCGCGACTGGTTAGTGCAGAAACGCTGTAT.

This clone is labeled as medium-sized. Gene names follow the mouse nomenclature. The read falls 1 residue short of the CDR3 end, and the missing part is taken from the germline J gene. This sequence joins TRBV26 and TRBJ2-7, with TRBD1 matching over 7 bases. CDR1 KGHPV and CDR2 FQNQEV come from the germline V gene (reference sequence). The V and J ends lost 5 bases and 4 bases, in that order; junction bases with no gene match: 8. The CDR3 loop spans 14 amino acids. Incomplete CDR3 DNA: TGTGCCAGCAGTTTCGACAGGGCCCTATATGAACAGTAC. It specifies CASSFDRALYEQY. The full CDR3 protein is CASSFDRALYEQYF.

Notes on this clone: The genes and germline here are from mouse. The sequence runs out 1 residue before the end of the CDR3; the remainder is reconstructed from the germline J gene. V gene TRBV12-2 combines with J gene TRBJ1-4, with 7 positions matching TRBD1. The V segment lost 4 bases and the J segment 1 base; nucleotides outside the gene matches: 2. The germline V gene has CDR1 SGHLS and CDR2 HYDKME. The CDR3 has 14 residues. The CDR3 reads CASSRDSSNERLFF. The covered CDR3 bases are TGTGCCAGCTCACGGGACAGTTCCAACGAAAGATTATTT.

Comment on this clone: Gene and germline names: mouse. Read sequence stops 1 residue before the CDR3 end, and the germline J gene provides the missing end. The chain uses TRBV26 and TRBJ1-3; no reliable D call. V lost 3 bases and J lost 0, with 6 bases in between. Germline-derived CDR1 and CDR2 are KGHPV and FQNQEV (reference sequence). The CDR3 extends over 14 amino acids. This CDR3 reads CASSLDNSGNTLYF. The covered CDR3 bases are TGTGCCAGCAGTCTCGACAATTCTGGAAATACGCTCTAT.

With regard to this clone: Genes and germline are mouse. The CDR3 is cut off 1 residue early in the read; its end comes from the germline J gene. The chain uses TRBV3 and TRBJ1-1, with 7 nucleotides matching TRBD1. The CDR3 has 11 residues. CDR1 SNHLY and CDR2 FYNGKV come from the germline V gene (reference sequence). J gave up 8 bases and V 3 bases, and 0 bases lay outside the gene matches. CDR3 protein: CASSLDREVFF. Partial CDR3 DNA: TGTGCCAGCAGCTTGGACAGGGAAGTCTTC.

This clone was observed a few times. These gene names are mouse names. Read coverage stops 1 residue before the CDR3 terminus; the germline J gene supplies the remainder. The J gene is TRBJ2-5, the V gene TRBV31; 10 bases agree with TRBD2. The CDR3 is 13 amino acids. Germline assignment: CDR1 GKSSPN and CDR2 SITVG. Unmatched junction bases numbered 7, after V lost 7 bases and J lost 6 bases. The covered CDR3 bases are TGTGCCTTCCGGGACTGGGGCCAGGACACCCAGTAC. Translation gives CAFRDWGQDTQY. The complete CDR3 sequence is CAFRDWGQDTQYF.

Turning to this clone: Gene names denote mouse genes. Read sequence stops 1 residue before the CDR3 end, and the germline J gene provides the missing end. The chain joins TRBV3 to TRBJ2-4, with no clear D. Trimming stripped 1 base from V and 3 bases from J, with 5 bases between. The CDR3 sequence is 13 residues long. CDR1 and CDR2 from the germline V gene are SNHLY and FYNGKV (reference sequence). The DNA read from the CDR3 is TGTGCCAGCAGCTTAGGGGGACAAAACACCTTGTAC. It translates to CASSLGGQNTLY. The complete CDR3 reads CASSLGGQNTLYF.

With respect to this clone: Mouse gene names and germline throughout. The CDR3 bases that were read are TGTGCCAGCAGTCTCGCAGGGCACACCGGGCAGCTCTAC. Protein product: CASSLAGHTGQLY. The CDR3 in full is CASSLAGHTGQLYF. The chain joins TRBV26 to TRBJ2-2, with D possibly matching TRBD1 (5 bases). The read terminates 1 residue ahead of where the CDR3 ends, so the germline J gene completes it. Germline CDR1 reads KGHPV; CDR2 reads FQNQEV (reference sequence). The length of the CDR3 is 14 residues. V shed 3 bases and J shed 3 bases, with 8 bases lying between them.

Concerning this clone: Genes here carry mouse names. The read ends 1 residue before the CDR3 terminus; that terminus is restored from the germline J gene. The rearrangement links TRBV30 to TRBJ1-1; D possibly corresponds to TRBD1 (5 bases). The CDR3 covers 14 residues. V lost 0 bases and J 0 bases, leaving 8 bases between the germline ends. CDR1 is SQVVS, CDR2 ANEGSEA, per germline. The CDR3 bases that were read are TGTAGTTCTAGAGATCTGACAGCAAACACAGAAGTCTTC. Its translation is CSSRDLTANTEVF. The complete CDR3 protein is CSSRDLTANTEVFF.

To note about this clone: The listed genes are named as in mouse. The part of the CDR3 DNA that was read is TGTGCCAGCAGCCCTACAGTCAACGAAAGATTATTT. It is translated as CASSPTVNERLF. The entire CDR3 sequence reads CASSPTVNERLFF. The V and J genes are TRBV26 and TRBJ1-4, with no clear D. Read coverage stops 1 residue before the CDR3 terminus; the germline J gene supplies the remainder. Germline lookup yields CDR1 KGHPV and CDR2 FQNQEV (reference sequence). Trimming took 6 bases from V and 4 from J, leaving 9 bases between them. The CDR3 is 13 residues long.

A note on this clone: These gene names are mouse names. The CDR3 is cut off 1 residue early in the read; its end comes from the germline J gene. This chain joins TRBV13-2 and TRBJ2-3; 10 bases agree with TRBD2. Germline trimming cut 0 bases from V and 3 bases from J; bases unmatched to any gene: 7. Looked up from germline, CDR1 is NNHNN and CDR2 is SYGAGS (reference sequence). This CDR3 has 17 residues. CDR3 sequence reads: CASGDAGPGLGAETLYF. CDR3 DNA (partial): TGTGCCAGCGGTGATGCAGGGCCGGGACTGGGGGCAGAAACGCTGTAT.

This clone has only one observation. Gene and germline names: mouse. The CDR3 extends 1 residue past the end of the read, so its final part is completed from the germline J gene. The chain joins TRBV1 to TRBJ1-6; no definite D call. TRBJ1-6 is placed among ORFs of uncertain function. The germline V gene encodes CDR1 NSQYPW and CDR2 LRSPGD (reference sequence). Trimming cost V 0 bases and J 3 bases, with 6 bases left between them. This CDR3 is built from 15 residues. The CDR3 sequence is CTCSADVSYNSPLYF. CDR3 bases read: TGCACCTGCAGTGCAGATGTCAGCTATAATTCGCCCCTCTAC.

This clone came up once. Genes and germline come from the mouse. The DNA ends 1 residue before the CDR3 does, and the rest of the CDR3 is filled in from the germline J gene. V gene TRBV1 combines with J gene TRBJ2-5; 10 positions match TRBD2. There are 13 residues in the CDR3. Losses at the gene ends were 4 bases for V and 8 bases for J; bases not matched to a gene: 3. The germline gives CDR1 NSQYPW, CDR2 LRSPGD (reference sequence). The CDR3 sequence is CTCSEGLGSTQYF. The covered CDR3 bases are TGCACCTGCAGTGAGGGACTGGGGAGCACCCAGTAC.

Comments on this clone: All gene names here are mouse names. The read ends 1 residue early relative to the CDR3; the germline J gene fills the gap. The rearrangement joins TRBV23 to TRBJ2-5; the table names TRBD1, a call not compared with the DNA. In germline, CDR1 is KGHTA, CDR2 FQNQQP. CDR3 size: 15 residues. CDR3 sequence reads: CSSSRTGGNQDTQYF. The sequenced part of the CDR3 DNA is TGCTCCAGCAGTCGGACAGGGGGAAACCAAGACACCCAGTAC.

This clone was seen a handful of times. Germline and genes here are mouse. The CDR3 is cut off 1 residue early in the read; its end comes from the germline J gene. V gene TRBV15 combines with J gene TRBJ1-1; D is unclear. The CDR3 consists of 13 residues. V lost 2 bases, J lost 0 bases, and 4 bases lay in between. Germline lookup yields CDR1 SGHND and CDR2 FRSKSL. The part of the CDR3 DNA that was read is TGTGCCAGCAGTTTAAAAGCAAACACAGAAGTCTTC. Translation gives CASSLKANTEVF. The whole CDR3 sequence is CASSLKANTEVFF.

Details on this clone: Gene names denote mouse genes. From the germline J gene comes the end of the CDR3, since the read stops 1 residue before it. The V call is TRBV14, the J call TRBJ2-4; no reliable D call. The CDR3 extends over 12 amino acids. Looked up from germline, CDR1 is SGHDT and CDR2 is FRDEAV. Trimming took off 1 base at V and 4 bases at J, with 4 bases between the two ends. The CDR3 loop reads CASSFIKNTLYF. Incomplete CDR3 DNA: TGTGCCAGCAGTTTCATTAAAAACACCTTGTAC.